A few counts support the clone carrying this TCR beta chain. The target antigen is unknown. This sample was taken from a study of CD8+ T cells in alopecia areata. Study-wide findings and caveats: Under tofacitinib, numerous expanded lesional clonotypes remained detectable in scalp and blood. Scalp sequencing also captures normal skin's resident alphabeta T cells. Higher clonality was seen in lesional scalp than in normal scalp, especially in alopecia totalis/universalis. Expanded CD8+ clones among the top 100, as well as scalp clonality, were significantly decreased by tofacitinib.

This CDR3 has 14 amino acids. The germline V gene has CDR1 MNHNY and CDR2 SVGAGI (reference sequence). Trimming cost V 5 bases and J 2 bases, with 12 bases left between them. Following extraction, RNA underwent reverse transcription to cDNA, which served as the sequencing template. This table comes from immunoSEQ multiplex PCR, and its TCRdb copy is limited to in-frame clones, with some not included. The table includes 180,000 or so clones, approximately 53% detected once. The treatment here: oral pan-JAK inhibitor, 5-10 mg twice daily. The receptor comes from a human donor with alopecia areata. The chain carries TRBV6-6 and TRBJ2-5; tentatively, D is TRBD2 (5 bases). The source material was CD8+ T cells sorted from blood, sampled at week 24, from a patient treated with tofacitinib. CDR3 region: CASSLAGGQETQYF. The CDR3 DNA follows: TGTGCCAGCAGTCTTGCGGGTGGGCAAGAGACCCAGTACTTC.